This TCR beta chain was observed in a study of shared clonotypes between healthy human individuals. About this clone itself: This CDR3 is also generated by other DNA sequences in the sample.

Naive CD8 populations comprised CD45RO-negative cells positively selected for CCR7, excluding terminally differentiated effector memory CD45RA+ cells. Data came from immunoSEQ multiplex PCR; TCRdb stores just in-frame clones and leaves some out. Of around 1,900,000 clones detected, 90% to 95% appear once; the ten largest clones hold more than 1.5%. CDR1 and CDR2 from the germline V gene are MNHNY and SVGAGI (reference sequence). The CDR3 loop spans 13 amino acids. Trimming took 0 bases from V and 4 from J, leaving 7 bases between them. Sequenced material: naive CD8+ T cells from PBMCs. The TCR originated in a man aged 18 to 29 in good health. Some clones in this sample may be carry-over from other donors' samples. V gene TRBV6-6 combines with J gene TRBJ2-7; D is unclear. CDR3 coding DNA: TGTGCCAGCAGTTACTCGGACGGTTACGAGCAGTACTTC. Its protein product is CASSYSDGYEQYF.